This T cell receptor beta chain was identified in a study of blood T cells in healthy people across ages. Background on the study: Template switching caught about one barcoded beta molecule for each two T cells. Study-level results: TCR beta diversity per million T cells fell roughly linearly with age. Unknown donor CMV status possibly confounded expanded clonotype changes.

A second roughly 7 to 11 cycle PCR used barcoded and J-beta primers. MiXCR, applied by TCRdb to the 5' RACE reads, yields one record per CDR3 protein. The sample gives over 1,500,000 distinct CDR3 sequences, 49% of which show up once; over 2% is in the top ten. Per the germline V gene, CDR1 is SGHTA and CDR2 is FQGNSA. V trimming: 5 bases; J trimming: 0 bases; junction bases outside the gene matches: 4. The CDR3 consists of 17 residues. This clonotype was seen more than once but under ten times. What it binds is unknown. The donors, all healthy, were Caucasians living in Russia, aged about 6 to 95. The clonotype originates from a woman aged 40 to 50 in good health. This chain uses TRBV7-2 with TRBJ2-7; 16 nucleotides match TRBD2. Sequencing input: blood. CDR3 sequence: CASSMGLAGGNSYEQYF. The CDR3 nucleotides are TGTGCCAGCAGCATGGGACTAGCGGGGGGGAACTCCTACGAGCAGTACTTC.